Listed here are 8 T cell receptor beta chains from one sample, sequenced in a study of vaccination effects on CD4 cells after COVID-19. These receptors are not linked to any known antigen. Viral peptide pool expansion of antigen-specific CD4+ T cells preceded sequencing in the ViraFEST assay. Following culture for about ten days, CD4+ T cells were isolated. Either the mRNA-1273 or the BNT162b2 vaccine was given to participants as two doses. Data came from immunoSEQ multiplex PCR; TCRdb stores just in-frame clones and leaves some out. Among under 80,000 clones listed, roughly 76% were seen once. Here the sequenced sample was CD4+ T cells from PBMCs cultured with HCoV-OC43 spike peptides, taken after COVID-19 vaccination. Documented subset: HCoV-OC43 spike overlapping peptide pool stimulation. All receptors come from a human donor who received a COVID-19 vaccine.

The chain has TRBV19 and TRBJ1-1, with D perhaps matching TRBD1 (5 bases). The CDR3 contains 14 residues. Trimming stripped 7 bases from V and 5 bases from J, with 17 bases between. Germline V gene data show CDR1 as LNHDA and CDR2 as SQIVND (reference sequence). CDR3 bases: TGTGCCAGTATGGGGGGACTTCTATTTACTGAAGCTTTCTTT. Translating gives CASMGGLLFTEAFF.

The rearrangement joins TRBV24-1 to TRBJ2-5, with TRBD2 identical over 16 bases. CDR1 is KGHDR and CDR2 is SFDVKD in the germline V gene. The CDR3 is 21 amino acids. Trimming removed 4 bases from V and 4 bases from J; junction bases left unmatched: 17. The CDR3 region is CATSDPGPMGLAGGPGETQYF. The CDR3, as DNA: TGTGCCACCAGTGACCCCGGACCCATGGGACTAGCGGGGGGGCCTGGAGAGACCCAGTACTTC.

The chain joins TRBV3-1 (or the pseudogene TRBV3-2) to TRBJ2-7; 11 bases are a match to TRBD2. V lost 3 bases to trimming and J lost 8 bases; unmatched junction nucleotides: 6. This CDR3 spans 14 amino acids. Germline values: CDR1 LGHDT, CDR2 YNNKEL (reference sequence). The chain's CDR3 is CASSQGSGGGQQYV. CDR3 nucleotides: TGTGCCAGCAGCCAGGGTAGCGGGGGGGGGCAGCAGTACGTC.

The rearrangement links TRBV7-7 to TRBJ1-3; D is ambiguous. CDR1 and CDR2 from the germline V gene are SSHAT and FNYEAQ (reference sequence). Trimming left V 6 bases short and J 0 bases short, with 6 bases between. This CDR3 spans 13 amino acids. The CDR3 region has the DNA TGTGCCAGCAGTTCATCCTCTGGAAACACCATATATTTT. It specifies CASSSSSGNTIYF.

This clone has a handful of counts. The genes are TRBV18 and TRBJ1-6; D call uncertain. Trimming shortened V by 2 bases and J by 7 bases, and 12 bases separated the two germline ends. The V gene's germline CDR1 is KGHSH and CDR2 LQKENI. The CDR3 extends over 15 amino acids. The CDR3, as DNA: TGTGCCAGCTCACCAGGCAGTTCCCGGAATTCACCCCTCCACTTT. Translating it yields CASSPGSSRNSPLHF. The variable domain in full, with the rest retrieved from reference TRBV18 and TRBJ1-6, is NAGVMQNPRHLVRRRGQEARLRCSPMKGHSHVYWYRQLPEEGLKFMVYLQKENIIDESGMPKERFSAEFPKEGPSILRIQQVVRGDSAAYFCASSPGSSRNSPLHFGNGTRLTVT.

The genes are TRBV24-1 and TRBJ1-1; possibly TRBD1 for D (5 bases). The length of the CDR3 is 12 residues. Trimming took off 7 bases at V and 11 bases at J, with 16 bases between the two ends. Germline lookup yields CDR1 KGHDR and CDR2 SFDVKD. The CDR3 DNA sequence: TGTGCCACCAGCCAGGGAGGGCCCAAGGCTTTCTTT. Translation: CATSQGGPKAFF.

In this sample, this clone turned up a few times. This chain connects TRBV12-5 to TRBJ2-1, with 8 bases fitting TRBD1. Germline CDR1 is LGHNT and CDR2 is FRNRAP. The length of the CDR3 is 17 residues. Trimming removed 0 bases from V and 7 bases from J; junction bases left unmatched: 11. This CDR3 reads CASGLVLGQGFGNEQFF. In DNA, the CDR3 is TGTGCTAGTGGTTTGGTACTAGGACAGGGTTTCGGAAATGAGCAGTTCTTC.

This chain connects TRBV18 to TRBJ2-7; D is unclear. The V end was cut by 3 bases, the J end by 12 bases, with 12 bases between. Germline loops: CDR1 KGHSH, CDR2 LQKENI. This CDR3 is built from 11 residues. CDR3 amino acids: CASSPAAGTYV. CDR3 coding DNA: TGTGCCAGCTCACCGGCGGCCGGAACGTACGTC.